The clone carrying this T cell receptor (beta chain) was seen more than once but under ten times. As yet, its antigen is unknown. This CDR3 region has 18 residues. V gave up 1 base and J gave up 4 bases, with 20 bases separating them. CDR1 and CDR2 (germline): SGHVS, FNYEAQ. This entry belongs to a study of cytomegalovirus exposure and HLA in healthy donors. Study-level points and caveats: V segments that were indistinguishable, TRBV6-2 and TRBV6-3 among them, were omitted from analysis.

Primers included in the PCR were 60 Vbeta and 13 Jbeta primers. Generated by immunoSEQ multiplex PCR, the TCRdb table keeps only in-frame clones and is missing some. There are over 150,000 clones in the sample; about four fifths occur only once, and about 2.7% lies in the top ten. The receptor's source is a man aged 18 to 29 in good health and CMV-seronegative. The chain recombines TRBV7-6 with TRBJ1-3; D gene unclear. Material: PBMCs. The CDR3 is CASSLGPSGDSTGNTIYF. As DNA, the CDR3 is TGTGCCAGCAGCTTAGGACCCTCCGGGGATTCTACGGGAAACACCATATATTTT.